This T cell receptor beta chain was obtained from a study of identifying expanded T cells in peripheral blood. Of note for this clone: Its antigen remains unknown.

Study-wide results and limits: Differentially abundant clones: about 1.2 between replicates, about 15 at about 13 days, approximately 18 at four. Variance in clone template counts between approximately two-week samples significantly increased with total template count across all healthy donors.

No infections or other immune events were documented during collection. Profiling relied on immunoSEQ multiplex PCR, and the TCRdb table lists in-frame clones only, not all of them. Among approximately 100,000 clones listed, about 89% were seen once. Sequenced sample: blood. The receptor was derived from a person aged 18-69 years in good health.

Here the CDR3 reads CASSKSPIRGWNEKLFF. DNA for the CDR3: TGTGCCAGCAGCAAATCCCCCATACGGGGGTGGAATGAAAAACTGTTTTTT. The chain carries TRBV21-1 and TRBJ1-4. TRBV21-1 is given as a pseudogene. CDR3 length: 17 residues.